The subject of this entry is one TCR beta chain. Germline assignment: CDR1 MGHRA and CDR2 YSYEKL. The CDR3 sequence is 12 residues long. V was shortened by 8 bases and J by 4 bases, with 9 bases between the two germline ends. These data originate in a study of T cell changes during pregnancy in multiple sclerosis. Libraries were prepared by immunoSEQ multiplex PCR; TCRdb keeps only in-frame clonotypes and omits some of them. The data contain roughly 11,000 clones, around 94% of them singletons. V gene TRBV4-1 combines with J gene TRBJ1-3; D is unresolved. The TCR comes from a female donor with multiple sclerosis, enrolled in a pregnancy study. The specimen comprised CD4+ T cells from peripheral blood mononuclear cells, sampled before pregnancy. CDR3 sequence (DNA): TGCGCCAGCTCACCGGTGGGAAACACCATATATTTT. Protein product: CASSPVGNTIYF.